This T cell receptor beta chain is drawn from a study of molecular identifiers for immune sequencing clone quantification listed by TCRdb under 2018. About the full investigation: For a replicate experiment, RNA from roughly 21,000 or 96,000 naive CD8 T cells was divided into five aliquots, of which four were sequenced. The study was a methods study using CD8 T cells to benchmark molecular-identifier clustering-based TCR repertoire sequencing (MIDCIRS) and TCR RNA copy counting. Study-wide findings and limitations: Modeling gave about three recovered TCR RNA copies per cell versus around 10 by digital PCR, implying about 30% capture efficiency. Highly expanded clone sizes could be underestimated if identical TCR molecules share a barcode. In CMV-specific effector cells, clones with more than 20 RNA copies contained over 99% of molecules, whereas in naive cells such clones contained under 1% of molecules. When barcode sub-clustering was not used, chimeric consensus sequences inflated TCR diversity, with chimeras reaching as high as 47%. The naive libraries included spiked-in Jurkat TCR RNA (roughly nine copies' worth), and this Jurkat TCR RNA is not part of the donor repertoire. Even against a background of about a million naive CD8 T cells, spiked-in Jurkat TCR RNA amounting to a single cell's worth was reported to be detectable.

Preparation of the library involved PCR. This sample was sequenced with an Illumina HiSeq 4000. Bulk TCR libraries were prepared as previously described, using TCR primers listed in Table S5. Purification of total RNA was performed with the Qiagen AllPrep DNA/RNA kit. Before analysis, reads from multiple sequencing runs of the same library were pooled. Concerning the study's data processing: Only reads with exact TCR constant sequence were kept, trimmed to 150 nt, and grouped by their 12-nt molecular barcodes. Within each barcode group, reads were sub-clustered at a 15% Levenshtein threshold, and quality-weighted consensus sequences were built per RNA molecule. Non-functional sequences were excluded, and lower-count sequences lying one edit away from another sequence were also excluded. On the basis of fitting two negative binomial distributions, barcode sub-clusters with fewer than 20% of the maximum read count were discarded. TCRdb ran its own pipeline on the public reads, namely fastp trimming at Q25 and MiXCR clone calling, and kept in-frame beta chains. Records with the same CDR3 protein are collapsed into one entry carrying the most frequent genes and DNA. TCRdb's processing, not the study's, gives the V and J calls here. Here the sample has about 35,000 distinct CDR3 sequences; about 20% occur a single time. The biggest ten clones account for approximately 1.1% of the sample.

Libraries of naive CD8 T cells were generated from about 21,000 to 970,000 sorted cells, with 10%, 30% or 50% of the purified RNA used. On a BD FACSAria II, naive CD8 T cells were FACS-sorted as CD8+CD4-CCR7+CD45RA+ and collected into RLT Plus buffer. Roughly ten TCR copies' worth of Jurkat RNA were spiked into roughly 19,000-1,000,000 naive CD8 T cell samples to test detection sensitivity. CD8 T cells were enriched using RosetteSep CD8+ T Cell Enrichment Cocktail and Ficoll-Paque, and the enriched cells then underwent ACK red cell lysis. About this clonotype: Its recognized antigen is unknown. This sequence may be a read error, since a much larger clone differs from it by one base.

The material sequenced was naive CD8+ T cells from blood, with Jurkat cell RNA spiked in. The cell subset or site label on this specimen signifies: FACS-sorted CD8+CD4-CCR7+CD45RA+ naive T cells. The sequence was obtained from a human donor in good health. Some libraries in this study had Jurkat cell RNA spiked in.

The DNA sequence follows: TGTGCCAGCAGCTTAGGGGCAGCCACAGATACGCAGTATTTT. Its protein is CASSLGAATDTQYF. The rearranged chain carries TRBV7-6 and TRBJ2-3, with no confident D gene call. V lost 1 base and J lost 2 bases; the stretch between them is 7 bases long. From the cysteine up to the phenylalanine, the CDR3 has a length of 14 residues. Only CDR3 DNA remains: 42 bases, in frame from the first base. Looking up the germline V gene yields CDR1 SGHVS and CDR2 FNYEAQ.